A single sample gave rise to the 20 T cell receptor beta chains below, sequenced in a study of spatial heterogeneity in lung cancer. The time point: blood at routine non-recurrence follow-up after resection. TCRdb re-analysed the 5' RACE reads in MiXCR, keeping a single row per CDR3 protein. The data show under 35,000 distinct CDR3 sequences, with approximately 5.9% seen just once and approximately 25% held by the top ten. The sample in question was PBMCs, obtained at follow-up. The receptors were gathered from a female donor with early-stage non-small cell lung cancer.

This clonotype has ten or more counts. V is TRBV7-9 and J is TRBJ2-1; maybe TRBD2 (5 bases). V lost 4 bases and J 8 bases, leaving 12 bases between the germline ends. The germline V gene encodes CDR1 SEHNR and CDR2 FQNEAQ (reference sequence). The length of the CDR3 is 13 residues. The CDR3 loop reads CASSSGRADEQFF. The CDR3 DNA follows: TGTGCCAGCAGCTCCGGCCGAGCGGATGAGCAGTTCTTC.

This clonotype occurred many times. The CDR3 DNA is TGCAGCCTCGTAGGGGGAGGGCTCGAGGAAAAACTGTTTTTT. It translates to CSLVGGGLEEKLFF. V is TRBV29-1 and J is TRBJ1-4; perhaps TRBD1 as D (6 bases). The germline V and J ends were trimmed by 8 bases and 8 bases, with 21 bases remaining between them. CDR3 size: 14 residues. Germline-derived CDR1 and CDR2 are SQVTM and ANQGSEA.

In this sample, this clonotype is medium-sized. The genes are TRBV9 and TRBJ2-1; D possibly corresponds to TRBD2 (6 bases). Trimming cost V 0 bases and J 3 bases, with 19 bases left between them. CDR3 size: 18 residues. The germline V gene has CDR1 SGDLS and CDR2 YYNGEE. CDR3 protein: CASSVGSGGSGFYNEQFF. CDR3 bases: TGTGCCAGCAGCGTAGGTAGCGGAGGCTCGGGTTTCTACAATGAGCAGTTCTTC.

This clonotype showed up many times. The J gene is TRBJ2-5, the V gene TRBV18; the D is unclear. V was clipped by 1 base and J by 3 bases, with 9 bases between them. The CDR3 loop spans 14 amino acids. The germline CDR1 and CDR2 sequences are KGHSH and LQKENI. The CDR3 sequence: CASSPLPIEETQYF. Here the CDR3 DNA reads TGTGCCAGCTCACCACTACCAATCGAAGAGACCCAGTACTTC.

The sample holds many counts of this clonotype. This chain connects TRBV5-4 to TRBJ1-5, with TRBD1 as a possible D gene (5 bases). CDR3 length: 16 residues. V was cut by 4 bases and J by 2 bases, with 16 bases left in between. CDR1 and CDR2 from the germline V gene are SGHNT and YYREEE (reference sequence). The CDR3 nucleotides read TGTGCCAGCAGCCGCGGGGGAACCGGAGGCAATCAGCCCCAGCATTTT. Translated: CASSRGGTGGNQPQHF.

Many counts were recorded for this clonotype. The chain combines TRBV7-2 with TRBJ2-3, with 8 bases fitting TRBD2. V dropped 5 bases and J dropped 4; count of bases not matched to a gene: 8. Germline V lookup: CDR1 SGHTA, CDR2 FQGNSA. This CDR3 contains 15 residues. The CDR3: CASSAGGASADTQYF. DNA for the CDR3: TGTGCCAGCAGCGCCGGGGGGGCCTCGGCAGATACGCAGTATTTT.

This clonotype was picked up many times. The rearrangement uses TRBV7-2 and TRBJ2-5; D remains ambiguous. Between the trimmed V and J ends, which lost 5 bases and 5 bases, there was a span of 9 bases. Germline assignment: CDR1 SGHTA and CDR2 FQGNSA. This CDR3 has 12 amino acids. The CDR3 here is CASSENMETQYF. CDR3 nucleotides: TGTGCCAGCAGCGAGAATATGGAGACCCAGTACTTC.

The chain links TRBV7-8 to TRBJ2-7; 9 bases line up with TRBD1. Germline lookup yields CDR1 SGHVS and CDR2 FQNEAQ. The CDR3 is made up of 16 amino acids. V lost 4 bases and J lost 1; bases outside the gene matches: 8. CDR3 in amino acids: CASSSGGQGLSYEQYF. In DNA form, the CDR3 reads TGTGCCAGCAGCTCAGGCGGACAGGGGTTATCCTACGAGCAGTACTTC.

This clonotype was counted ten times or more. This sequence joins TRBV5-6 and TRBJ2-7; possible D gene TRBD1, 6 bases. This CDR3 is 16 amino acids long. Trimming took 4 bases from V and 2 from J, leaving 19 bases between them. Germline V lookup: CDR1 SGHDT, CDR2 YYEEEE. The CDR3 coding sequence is TGTGCCAGCAGCCCGGTCCAGTCTAGGACAGCCTACGAGCAGTACTTC. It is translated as CASSPVQSRTAYEQYF.

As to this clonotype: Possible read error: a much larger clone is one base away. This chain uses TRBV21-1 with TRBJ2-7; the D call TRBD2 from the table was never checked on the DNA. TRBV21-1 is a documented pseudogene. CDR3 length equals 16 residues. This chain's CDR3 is CASSKEGEGGNYERYF. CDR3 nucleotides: TGTGCCAGCAGCAAAGAAGGGGAGGGCGGTAACTACGAGCGGTACTTC.

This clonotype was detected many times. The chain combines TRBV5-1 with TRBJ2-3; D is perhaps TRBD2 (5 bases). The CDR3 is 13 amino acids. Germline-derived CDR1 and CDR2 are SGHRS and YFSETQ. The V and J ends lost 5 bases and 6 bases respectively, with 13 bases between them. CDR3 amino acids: CASRLGVGDTQYF. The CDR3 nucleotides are TGCGCCAGCAGACTAGGAGTTGGTGATACGCAGTATTTT.

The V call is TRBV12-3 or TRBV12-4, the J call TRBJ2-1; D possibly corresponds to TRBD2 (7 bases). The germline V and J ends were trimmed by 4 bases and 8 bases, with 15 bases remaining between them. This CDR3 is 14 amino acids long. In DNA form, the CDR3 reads TGTGCCAGCAGTTCATGGGAGGGGGGCGATGAGCAGTTCTTC. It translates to CASSSWEGGDEQFF.

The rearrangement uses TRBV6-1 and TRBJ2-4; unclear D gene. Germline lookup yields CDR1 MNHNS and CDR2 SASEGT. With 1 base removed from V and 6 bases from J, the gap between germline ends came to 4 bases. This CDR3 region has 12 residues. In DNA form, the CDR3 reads TGTGCCAGCAGTGAAGTCTCAAACATTCAGTACTTC. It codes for CASSEVSNIQYF.

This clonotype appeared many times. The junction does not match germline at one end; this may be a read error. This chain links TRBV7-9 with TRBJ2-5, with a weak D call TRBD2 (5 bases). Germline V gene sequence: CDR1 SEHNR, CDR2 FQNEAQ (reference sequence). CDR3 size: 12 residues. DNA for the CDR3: TGTGCCAGCAGCTTAGACACTAGAGGTTGGAACTTC. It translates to CASSLDTRGWNF. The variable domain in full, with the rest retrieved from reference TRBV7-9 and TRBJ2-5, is DTGVSQNPRHKITKRGQNVTFRCDPISEHNRLYWYRQTLGQGPEFLTYFQNEAQLEKSRLLSDRFSAERPKGSFSTLEIQRTEQGDSAMYLCASSLDTRGWNFGPGTRLLVL.

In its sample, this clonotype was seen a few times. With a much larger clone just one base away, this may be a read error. The DNA of the CDR3 is TGTGCCAGCAGCTCAACGAGGGGGGTGAACACTGAAGCTTTCTTT. As protein: CASSSTRGVNTEAFF. The gene calls are TRBV7-9 and TRBJ1-1; the D gene is possibly TRBD1 (6 bases). The germline V and J ends were trimmed by 4 bases and 0 bases, with 12 bases remaining between them. The CDR3 consists of 15 residues. Germline V gene lookup returns CDR1 SEHNR and CDR2 FQNEAQ (reference sequence).

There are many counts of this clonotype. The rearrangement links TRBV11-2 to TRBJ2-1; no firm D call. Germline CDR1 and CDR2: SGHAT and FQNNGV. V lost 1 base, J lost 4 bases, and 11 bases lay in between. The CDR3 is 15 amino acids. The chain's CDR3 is CASSLVASSYNEQFF. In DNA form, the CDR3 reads TGTGCCAGCAGCTTAGTGGCTAGTAGTTACAATGAGCAGTTCTTC. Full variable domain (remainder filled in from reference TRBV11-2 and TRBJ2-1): EAGVAQSPRYKIIEKRQSVAFWCNPISGHATLYWYQQILGQGPKLLIQFQNNGVVDDSQLPKDRFSAERLKGVDSTLKIQPAKLEDSAVYLCASSLVASSYNEQFFGPGTRLTVL.

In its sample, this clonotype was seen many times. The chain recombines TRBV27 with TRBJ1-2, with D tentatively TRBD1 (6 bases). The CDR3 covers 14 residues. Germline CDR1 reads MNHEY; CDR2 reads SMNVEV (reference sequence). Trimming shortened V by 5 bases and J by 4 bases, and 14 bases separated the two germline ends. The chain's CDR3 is CASSPRGSGYGYTF. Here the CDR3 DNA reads TGTGCCAGCAGTCCCAGGGGTAGCGGCTATGGCTACACCTTC.

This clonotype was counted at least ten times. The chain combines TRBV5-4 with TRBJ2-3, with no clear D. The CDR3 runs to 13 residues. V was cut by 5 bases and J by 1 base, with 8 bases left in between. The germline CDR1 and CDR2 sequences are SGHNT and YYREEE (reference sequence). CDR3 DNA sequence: TGTGCCAGCAGTCCCAAGGGCACAGATACGCAGTATTTT. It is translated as CASSPKGTDTQYF.

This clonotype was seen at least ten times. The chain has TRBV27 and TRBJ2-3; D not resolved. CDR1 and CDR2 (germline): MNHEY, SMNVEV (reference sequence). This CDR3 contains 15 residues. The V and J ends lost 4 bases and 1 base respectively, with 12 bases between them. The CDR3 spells CASSSLTTRTDTQYF. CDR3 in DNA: TGTGCCAGCAGTTCTCTTACTACCCGCACAGATACGCAGTATTTT.

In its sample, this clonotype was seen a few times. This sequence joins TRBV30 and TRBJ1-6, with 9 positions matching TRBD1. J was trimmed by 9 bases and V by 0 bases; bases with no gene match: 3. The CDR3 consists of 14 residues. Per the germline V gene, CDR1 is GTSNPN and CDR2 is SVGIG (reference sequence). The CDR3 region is CAWSVLTGGSPLHF. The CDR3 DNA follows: TGTGCCTGGAGTGTACTGACAGGGGGTTCACCCCTCCACTTT.